The 3 T cell receptor beta chains below come from one sample, sequenced in a study of blood T cell repertoires in COVID-19. Profiled with immunoSEQ multiplex PCR; TCRdb holds only in-frame clones, not every one. The sample lists about 110,000 clones; 80% to 90% were seen once. The sequenced sample consisted of peripheral blood. These receptors all stem from a human donor in a cohort sampled during active COVID-19.

This clone was counted once. The rearrangement joins TRBV10-2 to TRBJ2-7; D call uncertain. CDR3 length: 12 residues. Trimming shortened V by 2 bases and J by 6 bases, and 8 bases separated the two germline ends. Germline V gives CDR1 WSHSY, CDR2 SAAADI. Here the CDR3 reads CASSEPSSEQYF. The CDR3 DNA is TGCGCCAGCAGTGAGCCCTCGAGCGAGCAGTACTTC.

The chain uses TRBV12-5 and TRBJ2-1; D possibly corresponds to TRBD2 (6 bases). The germline V gene encodes CDR1 LGHNT and CDR2 FRNRAP. This CDR3 is built from 14 residues. V lost 1 base and J 6 bases, leaving 10 bases between the germline ends. The CDR3 sequence: CASGLGTSFNEQFF. The CDR3, as DNA: TGTGCTAGTGGTTTGGGCACTAGCTTCAATGAGCAGTTCTTC.

The CDR3 bases are TGTGCCAGCAGTCCTAGGACAGGGGTATATATGGACACTGAAGCTTTCTTT. It translates to CASSPRTGVYMDTEAFF. The chain couples TRBV6-6 to TRBJ1-1, with 9 bases that match TRBD1. Germline V gene data show CDR1 as MNHNY and CDR2 as SVGAGI (reference sequence). CDR3 length: 17 residues. Trimming removed 5 bases from V and 3 bases from J; junction bases left unmatched: 13.